This T cell receptor (beta chain) was found in a study of blood T cell repertoires in COVID-19. Trimming took 4 bases from V and 2 from J; bases not matched to a gene: 5. CDR1 is SGHDN, CDR2 FVKESK, per germline. This CDR3 is 16 amino acids long. This table comes from immunoSEQ multiplex PCR, and its TCRdb copy is limited to in-frame clones, with some not included. The data contain some 47,000 clones, 75% to 90% of them seen just once; the ten biggest clones take up roughly 5%. This clonotype was sampled from a man aged 55 to 70 with active COVID-19. The J gene is TRBJ1-1, the V gene TRBV14; 12 nucleotides line up with TRBD1. Input material: peripheral blood. The CDR3 spells CASSRDRGQKNTEAFF. The CDR3 region has the DNA TGTGCCAGCAGCCGGGACAGGGGGCAGAAAAACACTGAAGCTTTCTTT.